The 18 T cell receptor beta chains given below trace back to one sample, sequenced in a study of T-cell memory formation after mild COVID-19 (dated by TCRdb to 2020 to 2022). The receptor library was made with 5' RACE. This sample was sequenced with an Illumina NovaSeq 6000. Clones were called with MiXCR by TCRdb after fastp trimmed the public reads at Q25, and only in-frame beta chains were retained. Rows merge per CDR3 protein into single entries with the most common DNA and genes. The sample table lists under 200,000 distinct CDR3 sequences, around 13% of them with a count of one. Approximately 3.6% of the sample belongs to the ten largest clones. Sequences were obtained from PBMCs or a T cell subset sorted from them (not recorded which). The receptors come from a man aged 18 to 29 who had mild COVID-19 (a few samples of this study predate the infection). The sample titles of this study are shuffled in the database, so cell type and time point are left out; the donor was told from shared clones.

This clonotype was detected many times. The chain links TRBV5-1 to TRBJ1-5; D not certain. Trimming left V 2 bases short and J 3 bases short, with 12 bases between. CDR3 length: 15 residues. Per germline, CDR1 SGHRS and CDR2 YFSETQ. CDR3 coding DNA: TGCGCCAGCAGCTTACGTGGCGAACCCAATCAGCCCCAGCATTTT. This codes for CASSLRGEPNQPQHF.

The CDR3 is CASSLALGGYGYTF. CDR3 bases: TGTGCCAGCAGCTTAGCGCTAGGAGGATATGGCTACACCTTC. V and J are TRBV7-9 and TRBJ1-2; D is ambiguous. V lost 0 bases, J lost 5 bases, and 10 bases lay in between. Germline CDR1 is SEHNR and CDR2 is FQNEAQ (reference sequence). This CDR3 is 14 amino acids long.

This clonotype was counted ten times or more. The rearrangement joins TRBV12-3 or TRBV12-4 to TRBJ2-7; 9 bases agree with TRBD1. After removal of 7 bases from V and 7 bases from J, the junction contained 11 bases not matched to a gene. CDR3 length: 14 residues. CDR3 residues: CASTPGQGRQEQYF. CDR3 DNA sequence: TGTGCCAGCACCCCGGGACAGGGACGTCAAGAGCAGTACTTC.

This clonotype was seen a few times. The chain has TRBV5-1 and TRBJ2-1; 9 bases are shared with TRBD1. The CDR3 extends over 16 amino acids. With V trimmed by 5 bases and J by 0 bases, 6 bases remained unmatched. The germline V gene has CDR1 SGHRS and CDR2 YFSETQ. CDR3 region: CASRQGAAYSYNEQFF. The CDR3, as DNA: TGCGCCAGCAGACAGGGGGCCGCGTACTCCTACAATGAGCAGTTCTTC.

CDR3 residues: CASRYQETQYF. The CDR3 DNA reads as TGTGCCAGCAGGTATCAAGAGACCCAGTACTTC. V is TRBV6-6 and J is TRBJ2-5; D ambiguous. Germline assignment: CDR1 MNHNY and CDR2 SVGAGI (reference sequence). V was clipped by 6 bases and J by 2 bases, with 4 bases between them. The CDR3 has 11 amino acids.

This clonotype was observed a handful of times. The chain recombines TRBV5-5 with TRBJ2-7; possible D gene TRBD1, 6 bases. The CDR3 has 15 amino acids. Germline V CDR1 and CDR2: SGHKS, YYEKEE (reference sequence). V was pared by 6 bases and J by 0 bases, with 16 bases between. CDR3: CASTPRSGVSYEQYF. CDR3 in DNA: TGTGCCAGCACCCCCCGGTCAGGGGTCTCCTACGAGCAGTACTTC. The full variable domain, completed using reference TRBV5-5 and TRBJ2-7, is DAGVTQSPTHLIKTRGQQVTLRCSPISGHKSVSWYQQVLGQGPQFIFQYYEKEERGRGNFPDRFSARQFPNYSSELNVNALLLGDSALYLCASTPRSGVSYEQYFGPGTRLTVT.

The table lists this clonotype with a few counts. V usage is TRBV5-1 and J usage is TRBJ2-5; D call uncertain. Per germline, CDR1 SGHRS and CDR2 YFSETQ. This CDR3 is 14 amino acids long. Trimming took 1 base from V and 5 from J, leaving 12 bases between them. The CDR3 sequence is CASSLNSFGETQYF. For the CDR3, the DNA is TGCGCCAGCAGCTTGAATAGCTTCGGGGAGACCCAGTACTTC. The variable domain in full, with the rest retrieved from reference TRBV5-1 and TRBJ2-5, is KAGVTQTPRYLIKTRGQQVTLSCSPISGHRSVSWYQQTPGQGLQFLFEYFSETQRNKGNFPGRFSGRQFSNSRSEMNVSTLELGDSALYLCASSLNSFGETQYFGPGTRLLVL.

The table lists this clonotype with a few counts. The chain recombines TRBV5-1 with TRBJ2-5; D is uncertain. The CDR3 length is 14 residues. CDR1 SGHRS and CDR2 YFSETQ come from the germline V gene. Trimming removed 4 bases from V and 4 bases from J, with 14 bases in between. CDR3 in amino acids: CASSPQPFSETQYF. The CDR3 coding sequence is TGCGCCAGCAGCCCCCAACCTTTTTCAGAGACCCAGTACTTC.

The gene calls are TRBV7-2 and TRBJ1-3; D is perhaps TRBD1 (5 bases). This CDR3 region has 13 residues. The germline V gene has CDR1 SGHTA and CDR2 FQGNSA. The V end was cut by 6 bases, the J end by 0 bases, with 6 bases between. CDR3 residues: CASRGGSGNTIYF. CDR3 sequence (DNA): TGTGCCAGCAGGGGGGGCTCTGGAAACACCATATATTTT.

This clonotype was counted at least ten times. CDR3 bases: TGTGCCAGCAGCTCGGGGGGGCTCTCCTACAATGAGCAGTTCTTC. Translating gives CASSSGGLSYNEQFF. This chain uses TRBV7-2 with TRBJ2-1; 8 nucleotides align to TRBD2. The germline V gene has CDR1 SGHTA and CDR2 FQGNSA. Losses at the gene ends were 4 bases for V and 0 bases for J; bases not matched to a gene: 2. This CDR3 comprises 15 residues.

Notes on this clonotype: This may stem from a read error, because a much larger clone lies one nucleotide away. The CDR3 nucleotides are TGTGCCAGCAGCCCTTGGACAGGAGGGGGGGAGACCAAGTACTTC. Its translation is CASSPWTGGGETKYF. The chain has TRBV7-6 and TRBJ2-5; possibly TRBD1 or TRBD2 for D (7 bases each). Germline V gene sequence: CDR1 SGHVS, CDR2 FNYEAQ. This CDR3 is built from 15 residues. Combining the CDR3 with reference TRBV7-6 and TRBJ2-5 gives the whole variable domain GAGVSQSPRYKVTKRGQDVALRCDPISGHVSLYWYRQALGQGPEFLTYFNYEAQQDKSGLPNDRFSAERPEGSISTLTIQRTEQRDSAMYRCASSPWTGGGETKYFGPGTRLLVL.

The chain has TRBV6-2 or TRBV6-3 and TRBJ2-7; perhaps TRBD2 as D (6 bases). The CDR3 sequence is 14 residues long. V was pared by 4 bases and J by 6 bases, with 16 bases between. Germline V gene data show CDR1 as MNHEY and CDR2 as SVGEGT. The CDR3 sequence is CASSWGGGRGEQYV. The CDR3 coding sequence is TGTGCCAGCAGTTGGGGAGGCGGCAGAGGCGAGCAGTACGTC.

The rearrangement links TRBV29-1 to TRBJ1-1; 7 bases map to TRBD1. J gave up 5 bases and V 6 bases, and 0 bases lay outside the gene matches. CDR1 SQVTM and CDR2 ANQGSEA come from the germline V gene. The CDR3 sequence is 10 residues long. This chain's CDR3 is CSVGQTEAFF. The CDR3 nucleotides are TGCAGCGTGGGACAGACTGAAGCTTTCTTT.

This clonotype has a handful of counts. CDR3 residues: CASSPASLYSPNYGYTF. CDR3 DNA: TGTGCCAGCAGCCCCGCCAGTCTATACAGCCCTAACTATGGCTACACCTTC. The J gene is TRBJ1-2, the V gene TRBV7-2; D unresolved. Germline-derived CDR1 and CDR2 are SGHTA and FQGNSA. V was clipped by 5 bases and J by 0 bases, with 19 bases between them. The CDR3 totals 17 residues.

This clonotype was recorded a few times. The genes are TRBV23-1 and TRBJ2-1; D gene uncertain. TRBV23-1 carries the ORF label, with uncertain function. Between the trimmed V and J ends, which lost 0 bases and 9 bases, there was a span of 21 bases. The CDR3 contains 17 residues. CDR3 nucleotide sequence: TGCGCCAGCAGTCAATCGGGCTGCCAGGTTGGAAGTAGTGAGCAGTTCTTC. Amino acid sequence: CASSQSGCQVGSSEQFF.

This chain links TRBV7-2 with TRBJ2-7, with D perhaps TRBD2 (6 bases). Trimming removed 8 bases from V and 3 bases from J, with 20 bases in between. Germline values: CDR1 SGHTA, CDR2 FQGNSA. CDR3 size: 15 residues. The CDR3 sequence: CASRPWAGLGYEQYF. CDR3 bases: TGTGCCAGCCGGCCTTGGGCGGGGCTGGGCTACGAGCAGTACTTC.

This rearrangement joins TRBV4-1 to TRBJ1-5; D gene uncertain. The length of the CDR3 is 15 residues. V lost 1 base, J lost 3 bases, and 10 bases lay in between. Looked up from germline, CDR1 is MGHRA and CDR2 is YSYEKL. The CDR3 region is CASSQGRSNNQPQHF. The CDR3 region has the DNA TGCGCCAGCAGCCAAGGTCGGTCTAACAATCAGCCCCAGCATTTT.

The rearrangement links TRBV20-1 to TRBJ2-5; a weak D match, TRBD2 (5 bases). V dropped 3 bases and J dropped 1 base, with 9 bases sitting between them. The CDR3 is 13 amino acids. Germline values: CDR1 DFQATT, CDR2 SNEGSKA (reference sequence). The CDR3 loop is CSASGSSQETQYF. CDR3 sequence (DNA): TGCAGTGCTAGTGGGAGTAGCCAAGAGACCCAGTACTTC.